The 9 T cell receptor beta chains below come from one sample, sequenced in a study of spatial heterogeneity in lung cancer. Study observations and caveats: Counts of expanded intratumoral alpha and beta TCRs tracked tumor mutation counts.

TCRdb used MiXCR to reprocess the 5' RACE reads, holding one entry per CDR3 protein. The sample contains about 23,000 distinct CDR3 sequences, nearly 6.5% of which appear only once. Their target antigens are unknown. Noted time point: sample taken at primary tumor resection. Here the sequenced sample was lung tumor tissue, taken at surgery. The receptors originated from a male donor with early-stage non-small cell lung cancer.

In this sample, this clonotype turned up many times. J is TRBJ2-1 and V is TRBV7-2; D is possibly TRBD2 (5 bases). The CDR3 consists of 13 residues. The germline gives CDR1 SGHTA, CDR2 FQGNSA. Trimming left V 2 bases short and J 11 bases short, with 13 bases between. CDR3 nucleotides: TGTGCCAGCAGCTTAAACCGGGAAGAGCAGCAGTTCTTC. Translated, it gives CASSLNREEQQFF.

At least ten counts were recorded for this clonotype. V is TRBV5-6 and J is TRBJ2-2, with D unclear. This CDR3 is 14 amino acids long. Germline assignment: CDR1 SGHDT and CDR2 YYEEEE. Trimming removed 2 bases from V and 2 bases from J, with 7 bases in between. For the CDR3, the DNA is TGTGCCAGCAGCTTATCCCTTAACACCGGGGAGCTGTTTTTT. Translating gives CASSLSLNTGELFF.

There are many counts of this clonotype. The rearrangement joins TRBV28 to TRBJ1-6; D is unresolved. Germline V CDR1 and CDR2: MDHEN, SYDVKM. Trimming stripped 4 bases from V and 8 bases from J, with 12 bases between. CDR3 length: 14 amino acids. The CDR3: CASSYPPEDSPLHF. The DNA of the CDR3 is TGTGCCAGCAGTTACCCACCGGAGGATTCACCCCTCCACTTT.

This clonotype has at least ten counts. The rearrangement joins TRBV21-1 to TRBJ1-1; the D call TRBD1 from the table was never checked on the DNA. TRBV21-1 is termed a pseudogene. The CDR3 is 15 amino acids. CDR3 nucleotides: TGTGCCAGCAGCACGCCGGGACAGGGGACCACTGAAGCTTTCTTT. Its translation: CASSTPGQGTTEAFF.

Many counts were recorded for this clonotype. The chain combines TRBV7-2 with TRBJ1-5; D gene unclear. The CDR3 loop spans 15 amino acids. V was clipped by 2 bases and J by 0 bases, with 8 bases between them. The germline V gene encodes CDR1 SGHTA and CDR2 FQGNSA. This CDR3 reads CASSLSWDSNQPQHF. The CDR3 nucleotides read TGTGCCAGCAGCTTAAGCTGGGATAGCAATCAGCCCCAGCATTTT.

For the CDR3, the DNA is TGTGCCAGCAGCCCCACGCCTGGCTACAATGAGCAGTTCTTC. As protein: CASSPTPGYNEQFF. V is TRBV7-3 and J is TRBJ2-1, with no clear D. The V gene's germline CDR1 is SGHTA and CDR2 FQGTGA. Trimming left V 5 bases short and J 3 bases short, with 11 bases between. The CDR3 contains 14 residues.

Ten or more counts support this clonotype. This chain joins TRBV30 and TRBJ1-1, with D possibly TRBD1 on 6 matching bases. The CDR3 length is 13 residues. V was clipped by 1 base and J by 1 base, with 7 bases between them. Germline V gene data show CDR1 as GTSNPN and CDR2 as SVGIG (reference sequence). The CDR3 bases are TGTGCCTGGAGTGGGACAGCGAACACTGAAGCTTTCTTT. Encoded protein: CAWSGTANTEAFF.

This clonotype was seen at least ten times. This chain connects TRBV29-1 to TRBJ1-1; D uncertain. The CDR3 is 11 residues long. V lost 5 bases and J lost 8, with 12 bases in between. CDR1 is SQVTM, CDR2 ANQGSEA, per germline. In DNA, the CDR3 is TGCAGCGTTTTTGTTTCCTCGGAAGCTTTCTTT. As protein: CSVFVSSEAFF.

The sample holds many counts of this clonotype. The chain has TRBV5-5 and TRBJ2-2; tentative D call: TRBD2 (6 bases). CDR3 length: 15 residues. CDR1 is SGHKS and CDR2 is YYEKEE in the germline V gene (reference sequence). V shed 1 base and J shed 2 bases, with 9 bases lying between them. The DNA for the CDR3 is TGTGCCAGCAGCTTGACGGGAGCCAACACCGGGGAGCTGTTTTTT. It translates to CASSLTGANTGELFF.